Given below is one T cell receptor (beta chain) in context. The specificity of this receptor is unknown. Within one base of it there is no much larger clone, and no base qualities were kept. In the prospective study, participants were about 18 to 90 years old, resided in 25 or so geographic areas of the United States, and were enrolled through a virtual design. To assign participants to cohorts, the prospective study relied on clinical history that participants themselves reported in a screening survey and a study questionnaire. For ImmuneRACE Cohort 3, a participant was defined as recovered based on two consecutive negative NP/OP PCR tests, clearance by a healthcare professional, or resolution of symptoms. In the prospective study, mobile phlebotomists collected whole blood, serum and a nasopharyngeal or oropharyngeal swab from each participant. Participants in the prospective study had the option to provide additional blood draws and questionnaires over a roughly 2-month period. Prospective study blood samples were shipped either frozen or at room temperature before DNA extraction.

The record originates from a study of blood T cell repertoires in COVID-19 (dated by TCRdb to 2020 to 2022). In terms of the full investigation: The collaborator samples originated in the United States, Italy and Spain and spanned the acute and convalescent phases of COVID-19. The prospective study material was composed of cDNA or gDNA derived from T cells, B-cell-depleted T cells, or PBMCs. The dataset comprised deeply sampled blood TCRbeta repertoires from subjects exposed to, actively infected with, or recovered from COVID-19. The repertoires were released in a freely available public database meant as a resource for research on the immune response to SARS-CoV-2. The samples were drawn from two sources: the first 160 participants of the ongoing ImmuneRACE study, and 950 to 1,500 subjects contributed by 6 global collaborators. The sample metadata nearly always contained a de-identified subject ID, COVID-19 status, age in years and sex. Where available, HLA class I and class II types were obtained from metadata supplied by the sample provider rather than from assay-based typing. Results the study describes overall, beyond this receptor: Clinical and demographic metadata were provided uncurated, with the amount varying by source and participant.

Sequences SGHNT (CDR1) and YYREEE (CDR2) are obtained from the germline V gene (reference sequence). From its cysteine to its phenylalanine, the CDR3 spans 13 amino acids. Only the CDR3 DNA stays, 39 bases, in frame from base 1. Cut back by 0 bases and 9 bases, the V and J ends lie 10 bases apart. TCRbeta CDR3 regions were amplified from genomic DNA by means of the immunoSEQ Assay, a bias-controlled multiplex PCR. Per the authors' processing: Within the assay, amplification of reference gene primers was used to estimate how many nucleated cells each sample contained. To quantify the absolute abundance of each unique TCRbeta CDR3 rearrangement, sequence reads were collapsed and filtered. For each sample, productive Simpson clonality was calculated by taking the square root of Simpson's diversity index across productive rearrangements. This immuneACCESS table, as held by TCRdb, lists in-frame sequences with V and J called but not all clones. Of the missing ones, under half trace to an unresolved V gene in checked studies; the others have no known cause. V and J calls and clone size are as listed in that table; D and trimming were resolved from the DNA. The sample data list around 300,000 clones, and less than 85% of these were observed just once. The ten largest clones capture 2.5% of the sample.

The sample taken for sequencing was PBMCs or T cells enriched from blood (not recorded which). Here the chain combines TRBV5-4 and TRBJ1-5; a tentative D call is TRBD1 (6 bases match). The sequence came from a woman between 45 and 65 years old who had recovered from COVID-19. CDR3 region: CASSLDRERPQHF. The DNA is as follows: TGTGCCAGCAGCTTGGACAGGGAGAGGCCCCAGCATTTT.